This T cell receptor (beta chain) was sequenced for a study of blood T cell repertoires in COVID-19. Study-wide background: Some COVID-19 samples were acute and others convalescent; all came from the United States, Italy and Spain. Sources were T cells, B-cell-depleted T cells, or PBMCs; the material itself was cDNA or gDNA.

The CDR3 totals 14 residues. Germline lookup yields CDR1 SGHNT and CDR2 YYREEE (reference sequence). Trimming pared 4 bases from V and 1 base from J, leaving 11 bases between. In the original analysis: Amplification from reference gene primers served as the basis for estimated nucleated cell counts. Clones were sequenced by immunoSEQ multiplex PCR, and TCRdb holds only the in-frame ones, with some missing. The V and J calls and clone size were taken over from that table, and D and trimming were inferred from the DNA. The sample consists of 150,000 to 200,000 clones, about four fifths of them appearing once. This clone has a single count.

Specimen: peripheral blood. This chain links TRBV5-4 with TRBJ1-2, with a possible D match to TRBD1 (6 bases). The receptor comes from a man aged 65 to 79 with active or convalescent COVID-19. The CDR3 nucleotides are TGTGCCAGCAGCGTAGGACAGTTTAACTATGGCTACACCTTC. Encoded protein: CASSVGQFNYGYTF.